This T cell receptor (beta chain) was documented in a study of blood T cell repertoires in COVID-19. About the study: Samples of COVID-19 (acute and convalescent) were obtained from the United States, Italy and Spain. Sources were T cells, B-cell-depleted T cells, or PBMCs; the material itself was cDNA or gDNA.

This CDR3 spans 12 amino acids. Germline CDR1 reads SGHTA; CDR2 reads FQGNSA. Trimming cost V 1 base and J 4 bases, with 3 bases left between them. Measured with immunoSEQ multiplex PCR; TCRdb has only the in-frame clones, and not every one. The sample comprises tens of thousands of clones, around 87% of which are singletons, and about 6.6% rests with the top ten. The TCR was taken from a man aged 50-59 years with active COVID-19. The chain uses TRBV7-2 and TRBJ2-3, with D unresolved. Material for sequencing was peripheral blood. The CDR3 region has the DNA TGTGCCAGCAGCTTAGTATCAGATACGCAGTATTTT. Its protein product is CASSLVSDTQYF.